This note documents a single T cell receptor beta chain sequence. TCRdb's copy holds only in-frame clones and misses some; the assay was immunoSEQ multiplex PCR. The sample holds approximately 31,000 clones, just over 90% seen once. These data originate in a study of technical replicates of blood from four donors. Trimming removed 0 bases at V and 2 bases at J, with 17 bases between. The germline V gene encodes CDR1 SGHRS and CDR2 YFSETQ. The CDR3 has 17 amino acids. The chain has TRBV5-1 and TRBJ1-2; no reliable D call. This TCR came from a human donor in good health. Some clones in this sample may be carry-over from other donors' samples. Material: PBMCs. This CDR3 reads CASSLVATGGSNYGYTF. CDR3 nucleotide sequence: TGCGCCAGCAGCTTGGTGGCTACGGGAGGCTCAAACTATGGCTACACCTTC.